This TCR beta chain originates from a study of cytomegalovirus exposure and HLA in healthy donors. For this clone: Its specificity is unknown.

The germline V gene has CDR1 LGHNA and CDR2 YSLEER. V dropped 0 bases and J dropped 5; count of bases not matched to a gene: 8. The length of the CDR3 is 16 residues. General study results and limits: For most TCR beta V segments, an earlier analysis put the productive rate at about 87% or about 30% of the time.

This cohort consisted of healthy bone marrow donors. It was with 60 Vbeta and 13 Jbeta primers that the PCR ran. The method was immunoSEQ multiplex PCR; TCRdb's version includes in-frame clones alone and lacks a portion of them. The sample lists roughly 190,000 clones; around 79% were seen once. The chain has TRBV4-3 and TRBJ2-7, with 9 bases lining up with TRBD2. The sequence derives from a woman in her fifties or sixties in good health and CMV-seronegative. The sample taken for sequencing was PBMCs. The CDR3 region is CASSQDGASGTHEQYF. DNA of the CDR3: TGCGCCAGCAGCCAAGATGGGGCTAGCGGGACCCACGAGCAGTACTTC.